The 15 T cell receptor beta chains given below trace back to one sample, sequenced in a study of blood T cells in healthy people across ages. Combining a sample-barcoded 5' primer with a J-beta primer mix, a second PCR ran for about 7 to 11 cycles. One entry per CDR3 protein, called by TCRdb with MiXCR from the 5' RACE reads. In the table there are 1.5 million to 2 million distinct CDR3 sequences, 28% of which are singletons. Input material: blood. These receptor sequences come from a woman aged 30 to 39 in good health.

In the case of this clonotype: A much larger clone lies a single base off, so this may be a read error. CDR3 in amino acids: CASRQDQVGGYTF. The CDR3 nucleotides are TGCGCCAGCCGCCAAGATCAGGTCGGGGGCTACACCTTC. The chain recombines TRBV4-3 with TRBJ1-2; no firm D call. The CDR3 is 13 amino acids. Germline V CDR1 and CDR2: LGHNA, YSLEER.

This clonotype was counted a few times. The CDR3 DNA is TGTGCCAGCAGCCCCAGAAGGCAGCGCTACTACGAGCAGTACTTC. Protein product: CASSPRRQRYYEQYF. The V and J genes are TRBV28 and TRBJ2-7; D is unresolved. The CDR3 is 15 residues long. Deletions cut 6 bases from V and 3 bases from J, with 18 bases between. Germline V gene data show CDR1 as MDHEN and CDR2 as SYDVKM.

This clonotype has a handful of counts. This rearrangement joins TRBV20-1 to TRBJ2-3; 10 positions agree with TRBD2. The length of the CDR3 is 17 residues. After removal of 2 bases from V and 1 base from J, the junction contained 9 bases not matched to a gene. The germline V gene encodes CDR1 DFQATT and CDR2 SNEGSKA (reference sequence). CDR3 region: CSARSLAGEGGTDTQYF. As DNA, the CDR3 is TGCAGTGCTAGATCCCTAGCGGGAGAGGGAGGCACAGATACGCAGTATTTT.

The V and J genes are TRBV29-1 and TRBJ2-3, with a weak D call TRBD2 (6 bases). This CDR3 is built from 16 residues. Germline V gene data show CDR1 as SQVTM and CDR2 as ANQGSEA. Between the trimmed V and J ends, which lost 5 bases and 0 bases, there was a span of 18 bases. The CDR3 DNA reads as TGCAGCGTTCCAGCGGGCTTACGAATTAGCACAGATACGCAGTATTTT. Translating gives CSVPAGLRISTDTQYF.

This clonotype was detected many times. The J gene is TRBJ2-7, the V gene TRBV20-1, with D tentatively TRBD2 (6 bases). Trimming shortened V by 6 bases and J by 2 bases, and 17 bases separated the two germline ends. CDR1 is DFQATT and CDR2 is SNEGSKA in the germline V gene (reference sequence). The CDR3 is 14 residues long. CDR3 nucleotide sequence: TGCAGTGCGCGAACCCGGGACTTCCCCTACGAGCAGTACTTC. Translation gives CSARTRDFPYEQYF.

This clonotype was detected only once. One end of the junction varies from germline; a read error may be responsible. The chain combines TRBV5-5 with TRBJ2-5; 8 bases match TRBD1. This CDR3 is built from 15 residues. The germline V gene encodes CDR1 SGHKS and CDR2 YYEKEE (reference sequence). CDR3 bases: TGTGCCAGCGGCTTGAACAGGGGGTACCAAGAGACCCAGTACTTC. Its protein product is CASGLNRGYQETQYF.

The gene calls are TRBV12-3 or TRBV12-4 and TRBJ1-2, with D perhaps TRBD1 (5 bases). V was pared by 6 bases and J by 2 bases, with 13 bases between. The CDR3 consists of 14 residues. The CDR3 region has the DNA TGTGCCAGCAGCCAGAAGGGGATAAACTATGGCTACACCTTC. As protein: CASSQKGINYGYTF.

The CDR3 region is CASSFRLAGWDTQYF. The CDR3, as DNA: TGTGCCAGCAGTTTCCGACTAGCGGGGTGGGATACGCAGTATTTT. V and J are TRBV28 and TRBJ2-3; TRBD2 matches 11 bases. Germline V gene lookup returns CDR1 MDHEN and CDR2 SYDVKM. Germline trimming cut 3 bases from V and 6 bases from J; bases unmatched to any gene: 5. The CDR3 covers 15 residues.

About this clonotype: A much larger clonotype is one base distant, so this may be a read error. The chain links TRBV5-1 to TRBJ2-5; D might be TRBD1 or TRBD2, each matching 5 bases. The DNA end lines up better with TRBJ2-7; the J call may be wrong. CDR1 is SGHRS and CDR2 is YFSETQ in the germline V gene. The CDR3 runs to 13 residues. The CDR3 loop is CASSNGALSEQYF. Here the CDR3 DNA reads TGCGCCAGCTCTAACGGGGCACTGAGCGAGCAGTACTTC.

CDR3 in DNA: TGTGCCAGCAGGATGCGGGGCACTGAAGCTTTCTTT. Encoded protein: CASRMRGTEAFF. J is TRBJ1-1 and V is TRBV5-6; D is unclear. V lost 5 bases and J lost 4, with 9 bases in between. This CDR3 contains 12 residues. The germline CDR1 and CDR2 sequences are SGHDT and YYEEEE. Looking up the rest from reference TRBV5-6 and TRBJ1-1 gives the full variable domain: DAGVTQSPTHLIKTRGQQVTLRCSPKSGHDTVSWYQQALGQGPQFIFQYYEEEERQRGNFPDRFSGHQFPNYSSELNVNALLLGDSALYLCASRMRGTEAFFGQGTRLTVV.

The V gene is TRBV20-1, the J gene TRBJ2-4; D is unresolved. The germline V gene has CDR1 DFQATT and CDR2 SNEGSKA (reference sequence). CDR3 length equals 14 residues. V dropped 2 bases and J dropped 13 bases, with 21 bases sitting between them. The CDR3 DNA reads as TGCAGTGCTAGAATAATGCGGAGCTACAATGAGCAGTACTTC. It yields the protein CSARIMRSYNEQYF.

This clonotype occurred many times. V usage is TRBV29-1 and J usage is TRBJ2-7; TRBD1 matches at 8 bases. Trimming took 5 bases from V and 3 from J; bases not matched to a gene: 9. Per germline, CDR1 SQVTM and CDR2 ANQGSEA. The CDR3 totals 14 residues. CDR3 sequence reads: CSVHTHDRGYEQYF. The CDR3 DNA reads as TGCAGCGTTCATACCCATGACAGGGGCTACGAGCAGTACTTC.

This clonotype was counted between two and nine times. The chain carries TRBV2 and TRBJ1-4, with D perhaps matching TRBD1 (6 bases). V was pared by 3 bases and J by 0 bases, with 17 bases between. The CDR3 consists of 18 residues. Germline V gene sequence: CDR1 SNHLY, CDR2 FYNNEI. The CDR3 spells CASSDVGQWFTTNEKLFF. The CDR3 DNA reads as TGTGCCAGCAGTGATGTAGGACAGTGGTTTACAACTAATGAAAAACTGTTTTTT.

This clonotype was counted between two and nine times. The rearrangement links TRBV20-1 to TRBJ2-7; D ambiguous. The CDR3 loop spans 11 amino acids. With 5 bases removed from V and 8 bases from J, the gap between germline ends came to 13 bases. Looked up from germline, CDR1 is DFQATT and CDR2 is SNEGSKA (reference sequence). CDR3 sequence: CSAPGPYQQYF. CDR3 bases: TGCAGTGCTCCGGGCCCTTACCAGCAGTACTTC.

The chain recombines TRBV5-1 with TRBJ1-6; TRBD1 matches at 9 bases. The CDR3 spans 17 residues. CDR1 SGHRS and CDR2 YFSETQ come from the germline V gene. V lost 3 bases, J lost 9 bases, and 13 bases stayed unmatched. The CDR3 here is CASSSPPGQGAISPLHF. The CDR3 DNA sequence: TGCGCCAGCAGCTCCCCCCCGGGACAGGGTGCCATTTCACCCCTCCACTTT.